A single sample is the source of the 8 T cell receptor beta chains below, sequenced in a study of blood T cells in healthy people across ages (dated by TCRdb to 2014 to 2015). Libraries were prepared through 5' RACE. The listed sequencing device is Illumina HiSeq 2500. A second about 7 to 12 cycle PCR used a sample-barcoded 5' primer and a J-beta primer mix. In-frame beta chains were kept once TCRdb had trimmed the public reads at Q25 with fastp and called clones with MiXCR. Rows matching on CDR3 protein sequence are summarized as one entry with the most common DNA and genes. The sample records about 1.5 million distinct CDR3 sequences, about 45% of which are singletons. About 4% of the sample is held by the ten biggest clonotypes. Sequenced: blood. The receptors here all came from a woman between 18 and 29 years old in good health.

This clonotype showed up just a few times. This sequence joins TRBV29-1 and TRBJ2-5; 10 bases fit TRBD2. CDR1 is SQVTM, CDR2 ANQGSEA, per germline. The CDR3 is made up of 15 amino acids. The junction had 7 bases not matched to a gene; V was cut back by 2 bases and J by 4 bases. This CDR3 reads CSVERAGGLGETQYF. CDR3 bases: TGCAGCGTTGAAAGAGCGGGAGGGCTTGGAGAGACCCAGTACTTC.

The sample holds a few counts of this clonotype. The chain combines TRBV5-1 with TRBJ1-2, with D uncertain. Trimming took off 5 bases at V and 0 bases at J, with 11 bases between the two ends. The germline V gene encodes CDR1 SGHRS and CDR2 YFSETQ. This CDR3 region has 14 residues. The CDR3 protein is CASRPPGANYGYTF. The CDR3 region has the DNA TGCGCCAGCAGACCGCCGGGAGCTAACTATGGCTACACCTTC.

The chain combines TRBV7-2 with TRBJ2-1; D not certain. CDR3 length: 13 amino acids. V was trimmed by 6 bases and J by 11 bases, leaving 17 bases between them. Germline V gene lookup returns CDR1 SGHTA and CDR2 FQGNSA. The CDR3: CASRPDGGPQQFF. The CDR3 nucleotides are TGTGCCAGCAGACCGGATGGCGGACCGCAGCAGTTCTTC.

This clonotype was observed a handful of times. This chain connects TRBV5-4 to TRBJ1-2; no reliable D call. Between the trimmed V and J ends, which lost 1 base and 0 bases, there was a span of 19 bases. Germline V gene lookup returns CDR1 SGHNT and CDR2 YYREEE (reference sequence). CDR3 length equals 18 residues. The CDR3 DNA is TGTGCCAGCAGCTTGTGGCAGAGCATCCAACTAGCTAACTATGGCTACACCTTC. This translates into CASSLWQSIQLANYGYTF.

This chain connects TRBV20-1 to TRBJ1-1; possibly TRBD1 for D (6 bases). Trimming shortened V by 4 bases and J by 1 base, and 19 bases separated the two germline ends. The CDR3 contains 16 residues. Germline loops: CDR1 DFQATT, CDR2 SNEGSKA (reference sequence). The CDR3, as DNA: TGCAGTGCTATGACGATGGATGGGGGCGAGAACACTGAAGCTTTCTTT. Protein: CSAMTMDGGENTEAFF.

The chain recombines TRBV3-1 with TRBJ1-2, with D perhaps TRBD1 (6 bases). Germline CDR1 and CDR2: LGHDT and YNNKEL (reference sequence). The CDR3 is 14 amino acids. V was cut by 4 bases and J by 1 base, with 10 bases left in between. The CDR3 protein is CASSRQDLNYGYTF. CDR3 nucleotides: TGTGCCAGCAGCCGACAGGACCTTAACTATGGCTACACCTTC.

CDR3 region: CASSSYTSVAKNIQYF. Written as DNA, the CDR3 is TGTGCCAGCTCATCATACACCAGTGTAGCCAAAAACATTCAGTACTTC. The V and J genes are TRBV18 and TRBJ2-4; D unresolved. The length of the CDR3 is 16 residues. Germline lookup yields CDR1 KGHSH and CDR2 LQKENI. V dropped 5 bases and J dropped 0 bases, with 14 bases sitting between them.

This clonotype came up many times. The J gene is TRBJ2-1, the V gene TRBV20-1, with D perhaps TRBD2 (5 bases). Germline lookup yields CDR1 DFQATT and CDR2 SNEGSKA (reference sequence). The length of the CDR3 is 12 residues. V was pared by 3 bases and J by 8 bases, with 11 bases between. CDR3 residues: CSARDREHEQFF. DNA for the CDR3: TGCAGTGCTAGGGATAGGGAGCATGAGCAGTTCTTC.